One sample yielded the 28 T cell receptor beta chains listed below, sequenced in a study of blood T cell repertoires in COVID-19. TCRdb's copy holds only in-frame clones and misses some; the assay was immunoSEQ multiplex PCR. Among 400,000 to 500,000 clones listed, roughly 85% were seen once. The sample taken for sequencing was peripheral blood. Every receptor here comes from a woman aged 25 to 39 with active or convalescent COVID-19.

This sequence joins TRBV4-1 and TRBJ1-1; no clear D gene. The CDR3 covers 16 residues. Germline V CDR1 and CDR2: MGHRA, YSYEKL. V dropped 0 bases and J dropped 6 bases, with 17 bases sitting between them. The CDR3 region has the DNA TGCGCCAGCAGCCAAGACCGGGGTTTAATTCAATCTGAAGCTTTCTTT. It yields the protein CASSQDRGLIQSEAFF.

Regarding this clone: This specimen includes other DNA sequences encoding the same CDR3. The CDR3 nucleotides are TGTGCCTGGAGTGTAGGGGGTGGTGGTGAAAAACTGTTTTTT. Translating it yields CAWSVGGGGEKLFF. The chain employs TRBV30 and TRBJ1-4, with D perhaps TRBD1 (6 bases). Trimming shortened V by 0 bases and J by 7 bases, and 12 bases separated the two germline ends. The CDR3 totals 14 residues. Germline CDR1 is GTSNPN and CDR2 is SVGIG (reference sequence). Full variable domain (rest looked up from reference TRBV30 and TRBJ1-4): SQTIHQWPATLVQPVGSPLSLECTVEGTSNPNLYWYRQAAGRGLQLLFYSVGIGQISSEVPQNLSASRPQDRQFILSSKKLLLSDSGFYLCAWSVGGGGEKLFFGSGTQLSVL.

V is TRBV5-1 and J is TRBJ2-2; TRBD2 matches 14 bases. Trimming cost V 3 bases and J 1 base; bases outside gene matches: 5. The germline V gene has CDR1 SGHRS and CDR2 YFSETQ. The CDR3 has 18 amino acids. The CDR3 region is CASSSGTSGGKNTGELFF. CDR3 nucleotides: TGCGCCAGCAGCTCGGGGACTAGCGGGGGAAAGAACACCGGGGAGCTGTTTTTT.

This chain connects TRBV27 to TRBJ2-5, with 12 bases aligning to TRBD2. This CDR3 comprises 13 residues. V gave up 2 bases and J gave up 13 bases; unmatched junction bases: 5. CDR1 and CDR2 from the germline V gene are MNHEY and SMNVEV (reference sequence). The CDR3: CASSLETSGSLYF. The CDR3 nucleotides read TGTGCCAGCAGTTTAGAGACTAGCGGGAGTTTGTACTTC.

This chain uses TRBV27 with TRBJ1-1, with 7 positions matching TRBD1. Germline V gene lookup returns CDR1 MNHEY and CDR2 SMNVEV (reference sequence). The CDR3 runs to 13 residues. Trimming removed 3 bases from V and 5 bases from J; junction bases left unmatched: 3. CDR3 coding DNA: TGTGCCAGCAGTTTGGAGACAGGGACTGAAGCTTTCTTT. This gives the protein CASSLETGTEAFF.

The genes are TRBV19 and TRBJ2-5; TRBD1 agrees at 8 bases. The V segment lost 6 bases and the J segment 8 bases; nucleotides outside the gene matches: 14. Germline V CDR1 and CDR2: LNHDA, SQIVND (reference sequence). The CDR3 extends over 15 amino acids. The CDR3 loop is CASRDGTGVYETQYF. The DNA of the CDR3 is TGTGCCAGTAGAGACGGGACAGGCGTTTATGAAACCCAGTACTTC.

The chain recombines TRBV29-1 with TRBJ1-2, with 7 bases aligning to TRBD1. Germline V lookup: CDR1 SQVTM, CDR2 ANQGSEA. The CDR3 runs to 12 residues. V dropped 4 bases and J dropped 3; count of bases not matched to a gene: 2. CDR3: CSVGDSHYGYTF. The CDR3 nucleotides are TGCAGCGTTGGGGACAGCCACTATGGCTACACCTTC.

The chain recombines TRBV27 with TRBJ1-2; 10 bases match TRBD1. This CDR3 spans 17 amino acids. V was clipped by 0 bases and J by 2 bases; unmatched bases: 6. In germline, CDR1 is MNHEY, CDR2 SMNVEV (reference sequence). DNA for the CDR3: TGTGCCAGCAGTTTATCTCCGGGACAGGGGTCCAACTATGGCTACACCTTC. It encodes CASSLSPGQGSNYGYTF.

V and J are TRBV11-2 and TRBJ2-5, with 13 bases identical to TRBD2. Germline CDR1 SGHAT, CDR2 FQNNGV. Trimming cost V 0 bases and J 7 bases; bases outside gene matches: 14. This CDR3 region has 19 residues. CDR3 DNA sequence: TGTGCCAGCAGCTTAGAGCCACAAGGACTAGCGGGAGTTTTTGCGACCCAGTACTTC. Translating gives CASSLEPQGLAGVFATQYF.

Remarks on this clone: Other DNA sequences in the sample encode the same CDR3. The CDR3 here is CASSGTGLYEQYF. CDR3 DNA: TGTGCCAGCAGCGGGACAGGACTCTACGAGCAGTACTTC. J is TRBJ2-7 and V is TRBV27; 8 nucleotides align to TRBD1. Losses at the gene ends were 6 bases for V and 3 bases for J; bases not matched to a gene: 4. This CDR3 contains 13 residues. Looked up from germline, CDR1 is MNHEY and CDR2 is SMNVEV (reference sequence).

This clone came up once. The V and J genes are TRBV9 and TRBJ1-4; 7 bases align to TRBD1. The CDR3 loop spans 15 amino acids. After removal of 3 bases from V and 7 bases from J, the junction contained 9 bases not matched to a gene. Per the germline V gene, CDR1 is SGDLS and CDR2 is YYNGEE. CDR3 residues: CASSGEQGTVEKLFF. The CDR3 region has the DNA TGTGCCAGCAGCGGAGAACAGGGGACGGTTGAAAAACTGTTTTTT.

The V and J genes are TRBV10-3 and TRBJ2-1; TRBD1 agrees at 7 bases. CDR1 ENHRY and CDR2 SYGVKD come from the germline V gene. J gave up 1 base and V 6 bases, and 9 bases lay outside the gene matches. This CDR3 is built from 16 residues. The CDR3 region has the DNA TGTGCCATCAGCCGAACAGGGGATCCTTCCTACAATGAGCAGTTCTTC. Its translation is CAISRTGDPSYNEQFF.

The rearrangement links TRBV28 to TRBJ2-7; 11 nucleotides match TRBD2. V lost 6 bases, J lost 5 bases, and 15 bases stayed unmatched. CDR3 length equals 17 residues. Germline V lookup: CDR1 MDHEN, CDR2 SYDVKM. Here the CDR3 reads CASSSGVTSGSWNEQYF. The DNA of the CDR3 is TGTGCCAGCAGCTCGGGGGTTACTAGCGGGAGTTGGAACGAGCAGTACTTC.

The CDR3 loop is CAWSGTSVETQYF. CDR3 nucleotides: TGTGCCTGGAGTGGGACTAGCGTGGAGACCCAGTACTTC. This rearrangement joins TRBV30 to TRBJ2-5, with TRBD2 matching 9 bases. There are 13 residues in the CDR3. Germline loops: CDR1 GTSNPN, CDR2 SVGIG (reference sequence). V lost 1 base to trimming and J lost 5 bases; unmatched junction nucleotides: 2.

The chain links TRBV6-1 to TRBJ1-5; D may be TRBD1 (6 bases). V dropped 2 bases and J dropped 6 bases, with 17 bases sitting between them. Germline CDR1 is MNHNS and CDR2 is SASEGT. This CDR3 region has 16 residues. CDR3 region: CASSELGGQQGQPQHF. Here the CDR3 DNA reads TGTGCCAGCAGTGAATTGGGGGGGCAGCAGGGTCAGCCCCAGCATTTT.

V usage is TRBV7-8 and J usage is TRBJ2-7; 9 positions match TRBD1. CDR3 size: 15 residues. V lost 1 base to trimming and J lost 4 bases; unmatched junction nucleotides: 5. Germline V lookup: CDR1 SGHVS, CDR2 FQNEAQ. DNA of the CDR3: TGTGCCAGCAGCTTAGTTCGTGGGACAGGGTACGAGCAGTACTTC. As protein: CASSLVRGTGYEQYF.

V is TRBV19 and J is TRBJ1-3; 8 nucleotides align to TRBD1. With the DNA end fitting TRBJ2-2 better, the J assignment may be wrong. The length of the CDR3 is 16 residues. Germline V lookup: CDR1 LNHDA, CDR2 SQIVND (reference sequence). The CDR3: CASSNVDRDRSGELFF. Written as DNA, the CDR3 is TGTGCCAGTAGTAATGTGGACAGGGATAGATCCGGGGAGCTGTTTTTT.

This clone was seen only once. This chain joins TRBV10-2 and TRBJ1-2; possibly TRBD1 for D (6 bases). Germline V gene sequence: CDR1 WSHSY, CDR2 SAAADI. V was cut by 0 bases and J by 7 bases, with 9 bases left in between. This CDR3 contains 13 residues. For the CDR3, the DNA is TGCGCCAGCAGTGAGTCGAGGGGGGGTGGCTACACCTTC. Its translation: CASSESRGGGYTF.

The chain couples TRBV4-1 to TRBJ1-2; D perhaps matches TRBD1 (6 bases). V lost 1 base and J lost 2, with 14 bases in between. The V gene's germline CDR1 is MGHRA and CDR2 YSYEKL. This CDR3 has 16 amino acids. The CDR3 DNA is TGCGCCAGCAGCCAAGGGACAGCAAAAAAAAACTATGGCTACACCTTC. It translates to CASSQGTAKKNYGYTF.

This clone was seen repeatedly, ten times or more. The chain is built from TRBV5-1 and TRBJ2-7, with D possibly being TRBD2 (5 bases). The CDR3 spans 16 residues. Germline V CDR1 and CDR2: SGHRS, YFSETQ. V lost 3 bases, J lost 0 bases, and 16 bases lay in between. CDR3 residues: CASSSRAWESSYEQYF. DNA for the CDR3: TGCGCCAGCAGCTCACGAGCGTGGGAGAGCTCCTACGAGCAGTACTTC.

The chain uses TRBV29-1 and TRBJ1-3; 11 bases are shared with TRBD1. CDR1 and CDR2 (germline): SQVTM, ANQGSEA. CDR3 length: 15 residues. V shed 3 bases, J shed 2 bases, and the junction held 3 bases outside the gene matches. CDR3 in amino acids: CSVEGTGGTGNTIYF. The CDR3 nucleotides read TGCAGCGTTGAGGGGACAGGGGGAACTGGAAACACCATATATTTT.

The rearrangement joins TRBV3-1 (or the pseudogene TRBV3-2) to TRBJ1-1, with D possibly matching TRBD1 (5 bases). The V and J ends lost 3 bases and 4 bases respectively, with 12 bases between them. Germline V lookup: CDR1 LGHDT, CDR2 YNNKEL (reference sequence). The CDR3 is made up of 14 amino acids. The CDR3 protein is CASSQRQSRTEAFF. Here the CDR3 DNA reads TGTGCCAGCAGCCAGCGACAGTCCCGCACTGAAGCTTTCTTT.

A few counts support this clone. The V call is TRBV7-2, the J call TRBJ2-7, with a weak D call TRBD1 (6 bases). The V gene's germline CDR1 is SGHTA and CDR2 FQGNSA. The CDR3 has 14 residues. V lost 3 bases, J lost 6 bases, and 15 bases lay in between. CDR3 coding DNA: TGTGCCAGCAGCTTTGGACAGTTCTCAAGCGAGCAGTACTTC. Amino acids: CASSFGQFSSEQYF. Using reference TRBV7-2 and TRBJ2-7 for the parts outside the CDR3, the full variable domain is GAGVSQSPSNKVTEKGKDVELRCDPISGHTALYWYRQSLGQGLEFLIYFQGNSAPDKSGLPSDRFSAERTGGSVSTLTIQRTQQEDSAVYLCASSFGQFSSEQYFGPGTRLTVT.

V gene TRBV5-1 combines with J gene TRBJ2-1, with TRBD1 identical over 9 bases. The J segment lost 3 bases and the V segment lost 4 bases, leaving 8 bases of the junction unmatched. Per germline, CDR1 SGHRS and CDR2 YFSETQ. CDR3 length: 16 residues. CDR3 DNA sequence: TGCGCCAGCAGCCCAACAGGGGGCGGATACTACAATGAGCAGTTCTTC. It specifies CASSPTGGGYYNEQFF. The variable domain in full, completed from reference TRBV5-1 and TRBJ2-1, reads KAGVTQTPRYLIKTRGQQVTLSCSPISGHRSVSWYQQTPGQGLQFLFEYFSETQRNKGNFPGRFSGRQFSNSRSEMNVSTLELGDSALYLCASSPTGGGYYNEQFFGPGTRLTVL.

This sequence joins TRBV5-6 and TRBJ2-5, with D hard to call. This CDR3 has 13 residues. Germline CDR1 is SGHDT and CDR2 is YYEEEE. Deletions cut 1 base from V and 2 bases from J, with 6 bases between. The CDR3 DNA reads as TGTGCCAGCAGCTTGATCAATCAAGAGACCCAGTACTTC. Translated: CASSLINQETQYF.

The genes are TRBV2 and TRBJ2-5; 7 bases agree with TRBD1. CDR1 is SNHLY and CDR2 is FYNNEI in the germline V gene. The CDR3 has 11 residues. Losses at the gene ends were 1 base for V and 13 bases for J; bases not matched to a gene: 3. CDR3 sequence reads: CASSEDTGVYF. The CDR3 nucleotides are TGTGCCAGCAGTGAAGACACAGGGGTGTACTTC. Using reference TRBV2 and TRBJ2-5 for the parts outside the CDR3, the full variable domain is EPEVTQTPSHQVTQMGQEVILRCVPISNHLYFYWYRQILGQKVEFLVSFYNNEISEKSEIFDDQFSVERPDGSNFTLKIRSTKLEDSAMYFCASSEDTGVYFGPGTRLLVL.

The CDR3 protein is CASSLDGGTTDTQYF. In DNA form, the CDR3 reads TGTGCCAGCAGCTTAGACGGGGGGACCACAGATACGCAGTATTTT. The J gene is TRBJ2-3, the V gene TRBV7-6; 7 bases align to TRBD2. CDR3 length: 15 amino acids. CDR1 and CDR2 (germline): SGHVS, FNYEAQ. Unmatched junction bases numbered 3, after V lost 1 base and J lost 2 bases.

In DNA, the CDR3 is TGTGCCAGCAGCTTATCTGGGGAGGTGGATGAAAAACTGTTTTTT. This translates into CASSLSGEVDEKLFF. The chain couples TRBV7-2 to TRBJ1-4; no firm D call. Trimming stripped 2 bases from V and 6 bases from J, with 13 bases between. Germline loops: CDR1 SGHTA, CDR2 FQGNSA. This CDR3 has 15 residues.